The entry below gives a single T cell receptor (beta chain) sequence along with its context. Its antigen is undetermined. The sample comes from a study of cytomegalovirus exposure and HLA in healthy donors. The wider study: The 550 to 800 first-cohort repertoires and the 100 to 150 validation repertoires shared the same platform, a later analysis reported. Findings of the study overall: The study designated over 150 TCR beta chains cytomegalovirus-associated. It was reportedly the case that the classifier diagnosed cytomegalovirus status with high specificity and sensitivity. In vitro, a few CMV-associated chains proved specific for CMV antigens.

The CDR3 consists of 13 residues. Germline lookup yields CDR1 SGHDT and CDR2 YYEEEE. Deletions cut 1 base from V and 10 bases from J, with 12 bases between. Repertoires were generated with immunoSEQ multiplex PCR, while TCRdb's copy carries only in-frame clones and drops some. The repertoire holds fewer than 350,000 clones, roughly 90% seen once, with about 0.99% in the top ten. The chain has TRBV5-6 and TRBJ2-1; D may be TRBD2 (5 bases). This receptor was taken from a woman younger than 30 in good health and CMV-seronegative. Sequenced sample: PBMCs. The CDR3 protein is CASSLPGLPEQFF. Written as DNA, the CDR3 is TGTGCCAGCAGCTTGCCGGGATTACCCGAGCAGTTCTTC.